The T cell receptor (beta chain) under discussion was sequenced for a study of technical replicates of blood from a handful of donors listed by TCRdb under 2017. The CDR3 covers 18 residues, taking in both the cysteine and the phenylalanine. Only the CDR3 DNA is retained, 54 bases long and in frame from the first base. For this chain, trimming is 0 bases at the V end and 5 bases at the J end, and the number of junction bases without a gene match is 12. The germline V gene supplies CDR1 MNHNS and CDR2 SASEGT. Library preparation used the immunoSEQ multiplex PCR assay. In TCRdb, the immuneACCESS table is reduced to in-frame sequences with V and J assigned. These tables do not hold every clone; where another copy was compared, an unresolved V gene accounts for under half, and the others remain unexplained. The sample table holds more than 70,000 clones, of which about 92% were seen once. The ten largest clones capture 0.27% of the sample.

Of note for this clone: It has no known antigen specificity. Base qualities were left out, and no much larger clone turns up one base away.

Specimen: T cells isolated from PBMCs. The V gene is TRBV6-1 and the J gene is TRBJ1-4; 7 bases in the junction line up with TRBD1. The TCR was taken from a human donor in good health. The CDR3 reads CASSEAEGETGLNEKLFF. The nucleotide sequence reads as follows: TGTGCCAGCAGTGAAGCCGAGGGCGAGACAGGGCTGAATGAAAAACTGTTTTTT.